This is a list of T cell receptor beta chains from one sample in a study of monozygotic twins with inflammatory bowel disease. TCRdb reanalyzed the 5' RACE reads and collapses them to one entry per CDR3 protein, without DNA. Reported are about 170,000 distinct CDR3 sequences; the ten largest clones contain over 2.5%. What was sequenced was blood. The receptors were gathered from a human donor with ulcerative colitis or Crohn's disease, or a healthy co-twin of an affected twin (not recorded which). Each CDR3 is given with its conserved first and last residue.

j_call	v_call	cdr3_aa
TRBJ2-2	TRBV7-2	CASSLGLAPTGELFF
TRBJ2-5	TRBV5-1	CASSLKRETQYF
TRBJ2-7	TRBV12-3/TRBV12-4	CASSLVGVYEQYF
TRBJ1-4	TRBV12-3/TRBV12-4	CASSPVGQWEEKLFF
TRBJ2-7	TRBV19	CASSEGAYEQYF
TRBJ1-1	TRBV29-1	CSVPPTPGTGYANTEAFF
TRBJ1-4	TRBV25-1	CASSEFWGPTNEKLFF
TRBJ1-4	TRBV5-1	CASSFGQENEKLFF
TRBJ2-6	TRBV19	CASRDGQGGANVLTF
TRBJ2-4	TRBV29-1	CSVGISGAKNIQYF
TRBJ2-1	TRBV24-1	CATSDLLAGDSYNEQFF
TRBJ2-7	TRBV7-8	CASSLEVSAEQYF
TRBJ2-2	TRBV4-3	CASSQVTGGTGELFF